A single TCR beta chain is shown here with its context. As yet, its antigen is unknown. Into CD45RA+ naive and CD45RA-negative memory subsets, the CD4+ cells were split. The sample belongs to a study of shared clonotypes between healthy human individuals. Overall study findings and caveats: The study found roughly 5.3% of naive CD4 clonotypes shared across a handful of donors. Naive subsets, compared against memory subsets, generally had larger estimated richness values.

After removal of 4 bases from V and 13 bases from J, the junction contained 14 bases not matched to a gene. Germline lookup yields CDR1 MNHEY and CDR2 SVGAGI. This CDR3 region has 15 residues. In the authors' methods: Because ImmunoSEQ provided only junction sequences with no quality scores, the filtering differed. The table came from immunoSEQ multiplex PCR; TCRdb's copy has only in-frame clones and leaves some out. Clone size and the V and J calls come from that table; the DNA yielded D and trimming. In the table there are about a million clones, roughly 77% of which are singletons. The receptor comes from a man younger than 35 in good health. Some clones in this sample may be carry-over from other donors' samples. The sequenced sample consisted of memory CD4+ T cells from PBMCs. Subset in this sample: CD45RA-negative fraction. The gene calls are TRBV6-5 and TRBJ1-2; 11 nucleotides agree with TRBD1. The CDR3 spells CASSFSIEDRGPGTF. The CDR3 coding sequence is TGTGCCAGCAGTTTCAGTATCGAGGACAGGGGGCCTGGCACCTTC.